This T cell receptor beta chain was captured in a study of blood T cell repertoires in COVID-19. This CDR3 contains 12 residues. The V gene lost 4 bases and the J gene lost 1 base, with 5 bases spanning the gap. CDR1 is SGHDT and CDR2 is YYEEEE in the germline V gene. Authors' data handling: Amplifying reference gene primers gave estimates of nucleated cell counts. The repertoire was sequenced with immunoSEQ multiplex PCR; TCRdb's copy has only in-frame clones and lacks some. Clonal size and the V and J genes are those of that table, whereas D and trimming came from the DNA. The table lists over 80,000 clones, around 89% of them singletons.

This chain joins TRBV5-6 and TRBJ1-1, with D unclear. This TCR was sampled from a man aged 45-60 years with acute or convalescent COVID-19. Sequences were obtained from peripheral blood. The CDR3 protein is CASSPGNTEAFF. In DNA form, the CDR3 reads TGTGCCAGCAGCCCGGGGAACACTGAAGCTTTCTTT. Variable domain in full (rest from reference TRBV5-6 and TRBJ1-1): DAGVTQSPTHLIKTRGQQVTLRCSPKSGHDTVSWYQQALGQGPQFIFQYYEEEERQRGNFPDRFSGHQFPNYSSELNVNALLLGDSALYLCASSPGNTEAFFGQGTRLTVV.